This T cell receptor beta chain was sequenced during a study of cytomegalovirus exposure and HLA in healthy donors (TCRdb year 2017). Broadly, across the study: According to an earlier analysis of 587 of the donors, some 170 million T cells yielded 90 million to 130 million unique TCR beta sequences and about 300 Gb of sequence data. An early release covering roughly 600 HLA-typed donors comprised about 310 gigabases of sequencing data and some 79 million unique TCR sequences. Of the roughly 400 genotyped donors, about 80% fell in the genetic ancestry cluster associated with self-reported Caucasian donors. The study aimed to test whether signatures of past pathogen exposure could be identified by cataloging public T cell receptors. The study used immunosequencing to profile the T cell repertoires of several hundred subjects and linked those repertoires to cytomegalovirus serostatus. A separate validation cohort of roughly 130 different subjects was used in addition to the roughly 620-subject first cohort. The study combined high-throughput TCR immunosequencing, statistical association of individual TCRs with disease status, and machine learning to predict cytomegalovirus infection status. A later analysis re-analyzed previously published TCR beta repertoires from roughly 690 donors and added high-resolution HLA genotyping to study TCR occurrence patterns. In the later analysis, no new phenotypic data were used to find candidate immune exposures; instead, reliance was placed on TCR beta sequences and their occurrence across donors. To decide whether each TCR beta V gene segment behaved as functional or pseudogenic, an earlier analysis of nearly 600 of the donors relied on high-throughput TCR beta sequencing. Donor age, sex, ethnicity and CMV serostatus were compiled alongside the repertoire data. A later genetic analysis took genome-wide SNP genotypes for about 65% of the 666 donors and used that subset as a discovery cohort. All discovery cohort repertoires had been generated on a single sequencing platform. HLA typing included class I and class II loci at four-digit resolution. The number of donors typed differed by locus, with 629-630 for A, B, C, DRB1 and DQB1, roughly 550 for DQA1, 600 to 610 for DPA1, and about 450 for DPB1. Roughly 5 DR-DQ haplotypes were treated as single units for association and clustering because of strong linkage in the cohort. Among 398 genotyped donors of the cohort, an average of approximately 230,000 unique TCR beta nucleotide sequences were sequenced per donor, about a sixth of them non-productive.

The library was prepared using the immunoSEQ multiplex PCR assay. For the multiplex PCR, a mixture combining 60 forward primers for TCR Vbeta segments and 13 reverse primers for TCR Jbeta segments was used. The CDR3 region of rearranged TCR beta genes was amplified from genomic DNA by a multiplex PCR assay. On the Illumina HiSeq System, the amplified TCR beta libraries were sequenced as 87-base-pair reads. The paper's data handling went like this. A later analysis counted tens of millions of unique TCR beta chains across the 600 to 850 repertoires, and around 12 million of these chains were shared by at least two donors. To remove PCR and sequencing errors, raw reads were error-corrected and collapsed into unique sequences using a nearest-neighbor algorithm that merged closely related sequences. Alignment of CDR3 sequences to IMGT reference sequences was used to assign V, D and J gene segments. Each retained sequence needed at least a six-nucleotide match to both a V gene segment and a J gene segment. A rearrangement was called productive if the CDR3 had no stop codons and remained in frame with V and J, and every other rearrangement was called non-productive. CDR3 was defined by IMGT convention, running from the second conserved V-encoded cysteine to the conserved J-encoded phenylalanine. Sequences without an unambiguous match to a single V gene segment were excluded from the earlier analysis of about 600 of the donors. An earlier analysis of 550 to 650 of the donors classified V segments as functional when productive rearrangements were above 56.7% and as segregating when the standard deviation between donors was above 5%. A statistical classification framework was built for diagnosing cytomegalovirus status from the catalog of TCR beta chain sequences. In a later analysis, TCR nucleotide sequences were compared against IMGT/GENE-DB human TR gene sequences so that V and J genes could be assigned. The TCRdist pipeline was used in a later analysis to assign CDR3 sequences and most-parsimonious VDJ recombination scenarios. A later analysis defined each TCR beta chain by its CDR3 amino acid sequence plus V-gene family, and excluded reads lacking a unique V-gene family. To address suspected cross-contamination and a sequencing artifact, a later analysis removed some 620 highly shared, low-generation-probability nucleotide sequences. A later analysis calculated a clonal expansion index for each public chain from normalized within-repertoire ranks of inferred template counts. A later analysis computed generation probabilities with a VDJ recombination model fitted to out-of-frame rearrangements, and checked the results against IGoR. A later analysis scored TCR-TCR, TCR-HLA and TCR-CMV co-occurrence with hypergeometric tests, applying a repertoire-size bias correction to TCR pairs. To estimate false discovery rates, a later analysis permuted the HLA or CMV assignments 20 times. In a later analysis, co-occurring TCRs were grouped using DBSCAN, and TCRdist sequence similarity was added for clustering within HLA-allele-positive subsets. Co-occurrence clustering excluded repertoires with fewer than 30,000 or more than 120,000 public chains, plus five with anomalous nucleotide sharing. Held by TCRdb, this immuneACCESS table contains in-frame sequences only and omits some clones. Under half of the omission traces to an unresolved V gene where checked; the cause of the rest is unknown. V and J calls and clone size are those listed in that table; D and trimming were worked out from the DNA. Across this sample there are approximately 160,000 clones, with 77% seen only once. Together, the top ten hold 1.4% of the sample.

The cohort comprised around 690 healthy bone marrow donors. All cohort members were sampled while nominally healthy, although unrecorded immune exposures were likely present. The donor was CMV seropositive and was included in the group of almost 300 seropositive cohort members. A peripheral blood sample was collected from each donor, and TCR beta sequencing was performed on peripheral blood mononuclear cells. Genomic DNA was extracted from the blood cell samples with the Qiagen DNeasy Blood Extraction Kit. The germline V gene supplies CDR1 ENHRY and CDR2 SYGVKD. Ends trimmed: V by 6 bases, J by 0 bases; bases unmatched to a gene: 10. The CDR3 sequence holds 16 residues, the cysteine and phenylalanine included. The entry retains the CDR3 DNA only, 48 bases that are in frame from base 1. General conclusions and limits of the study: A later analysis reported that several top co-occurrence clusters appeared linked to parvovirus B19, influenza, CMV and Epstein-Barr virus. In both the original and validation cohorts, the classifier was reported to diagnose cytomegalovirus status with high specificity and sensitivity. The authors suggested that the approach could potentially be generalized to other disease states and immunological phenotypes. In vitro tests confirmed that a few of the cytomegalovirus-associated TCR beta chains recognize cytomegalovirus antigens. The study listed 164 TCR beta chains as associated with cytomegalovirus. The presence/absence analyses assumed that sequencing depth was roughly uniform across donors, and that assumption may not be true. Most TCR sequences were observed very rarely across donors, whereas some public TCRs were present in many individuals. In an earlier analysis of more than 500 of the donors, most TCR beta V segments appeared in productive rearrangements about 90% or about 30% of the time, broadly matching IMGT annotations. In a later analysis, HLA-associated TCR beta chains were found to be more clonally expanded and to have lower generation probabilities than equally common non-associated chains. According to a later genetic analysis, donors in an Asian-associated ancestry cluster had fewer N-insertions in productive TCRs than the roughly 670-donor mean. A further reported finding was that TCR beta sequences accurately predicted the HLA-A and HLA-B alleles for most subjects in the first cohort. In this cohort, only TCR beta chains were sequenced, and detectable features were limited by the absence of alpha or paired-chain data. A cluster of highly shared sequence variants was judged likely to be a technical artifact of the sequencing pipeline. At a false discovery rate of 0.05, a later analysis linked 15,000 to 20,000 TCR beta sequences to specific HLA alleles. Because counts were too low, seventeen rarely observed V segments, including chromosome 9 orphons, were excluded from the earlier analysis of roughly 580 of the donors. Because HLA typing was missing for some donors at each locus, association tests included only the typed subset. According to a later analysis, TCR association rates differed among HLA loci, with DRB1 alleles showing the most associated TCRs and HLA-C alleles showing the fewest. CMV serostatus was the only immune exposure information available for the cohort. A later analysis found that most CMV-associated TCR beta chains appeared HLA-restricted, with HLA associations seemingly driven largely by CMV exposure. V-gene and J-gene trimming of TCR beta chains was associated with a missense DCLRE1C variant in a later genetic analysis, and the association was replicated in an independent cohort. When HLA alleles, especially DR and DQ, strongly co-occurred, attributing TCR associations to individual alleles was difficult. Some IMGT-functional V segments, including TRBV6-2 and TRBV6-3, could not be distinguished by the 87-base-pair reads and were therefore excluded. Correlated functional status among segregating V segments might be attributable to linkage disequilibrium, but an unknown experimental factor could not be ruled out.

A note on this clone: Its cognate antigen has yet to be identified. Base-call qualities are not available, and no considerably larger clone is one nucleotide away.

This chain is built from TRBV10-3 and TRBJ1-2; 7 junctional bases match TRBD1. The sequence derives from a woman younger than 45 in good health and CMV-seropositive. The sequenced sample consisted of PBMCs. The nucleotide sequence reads TGTGCCATCAGGGGGACAAGACAGGGAACTAACTATGGCTACACCTTC. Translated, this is CAIRGTRQGTNYGYTF.